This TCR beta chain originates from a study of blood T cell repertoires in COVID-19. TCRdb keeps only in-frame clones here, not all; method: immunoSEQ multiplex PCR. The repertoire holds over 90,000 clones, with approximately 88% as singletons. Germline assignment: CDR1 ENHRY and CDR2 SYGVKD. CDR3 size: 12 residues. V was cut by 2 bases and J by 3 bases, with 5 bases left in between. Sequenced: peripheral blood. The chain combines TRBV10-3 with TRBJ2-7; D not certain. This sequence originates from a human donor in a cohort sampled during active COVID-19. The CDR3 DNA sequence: TGTGCCATCAGTGAGAACGGCTACGAGCAGTACTTC. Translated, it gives CAISENGYEQYF.